Shown below are 3 T cell receptor beta chains from a single sample sequenced in a study of blood T cell repertoires in COVID-19. Clones were sequenced by immunoSEQ multiplex PCR, and TCRdb holds only the in-frame ones, with some missing. The table includes around 470,000 clones, approximately 92% detected once. Sequencing was performed on peripheral blood. The source of these receptors is a man between 18 and 29 years old with COVID-19, enrolled during active disease.

A word on this clone: This specimen includes other DNA sequences encoding the same CDR3. The chain has TRBV18 and TRBJ2-7; 9 bases are a match to TRBD1. V lost 3 bases and J lost 2; bases outside the gene matches: 2. CDR3 length: 14 residues. The germline V gene encodes CDR1 KGHSH and CDR2 LQKENI. CDR3 in DNA: TGTGCCAGCTCACCGGGACAGGGCACCTACGAGCAGTACTTC. Translation: CASSPGQGTYEQYF.

As regards this clone: Other DNA sequences in the same sample also yield this CDR3. The chain joins TRBV19 to TRBJ1-1; D unresolved. Between the trimmed V and J ends, which lost 1 base and 1 base, there was a span of 4 bases. This CDR3 region has 13 residues. CDR1 LNHDA and CDR2 SQIVND come from the germline V gene (reference sequence). The CDR3 nucleotides read TGTGCCAGTAGTATAGGGCAGAACACTGAAGCTTTCTTT. Translation: CASSIGQNTEAFF.

This rearrangement joins TRBV14 to TRBJ2-1, with TRBD1 matching over 10 bases. The junction had 5 bases not matched to a gene; V was cut back by 3 bases and J by 6 bases. The CDR3 has 15 amino acids. Germline V gene lookup returns CDR1 SGHDN and CDR2 FVKESK. CDR3 in amino acids: CASSHRQGAINEQFF. The DNA of the CDR3 is TGTGCCAGCAGCCACCGACAGGGGGCGATCAATGAGCAGTTCTTC.